This T cell receptor beta chain stems from a study of shared clonotypes between healthy human individuals. Clones were read by immunoSEQ multiplex PCR, and TCRdb kept only the in-frame ones, dropping some. The data hold about 1.1 million clones, with 70% to 80% observed a single time. This clone was counted between two and nine times. In germline, CDR1 is SGHNT, CDR2 YENEEA. Losses at the gene ends were 5 bases for V and 6 bases for J; bases not matched to a gene: 8. CDR3 size: 14 residues. The sample was memory CD4+ T cells from PBMCs. The subset is: CD45RA-negative fraction. The receptor's source is a man aged 18 to 35 in good health. Some clones in this sample may be carry-over from other donors' samples. V gene TRBV11-3 combines with J gene TRBJ2-7; 9 bases map to TRBD1. The CDR3 coding sequence is TGTGCCAGCAGCCCCCGGACAGGGGAAGGCGAGCAGTACTTC. This sequence encodes CASSPRTGEGEQYF.